The source of this T cell receptor beta chain is a study of cytotoxic CD8 clonotypes in ibrutinib-treated CLL. Study results and limitations: Having risen at ibrutinib response, clonality had fallen back toward baseline by progression.

On this clone: What it binds is unknown.

This CDR3 is built from 13 residues. With 6 bases removed from V and 4 bases from J, the gap between germline ends came to 9 bases. CDR1 and CDR2 from the germline V gene are SSHAT and FNYEAQ (reference sequence). The method was immunoSEQ multiplex PCR; TCRdb's version includes in-frame clones alone and lacks a portion of them. The sample has some 310,000 clones, 70% to 80% seen once; the top ten hold more than 6%. The sample consisted of PBMCs, taken before ibrutinib treatment. The sequence was obtained from a human donor with chronic lymphocytic leukemia. The chain links TRBV7-7 to TRBJ2-2, with D possibly TRBD1 on 6 matching bases. DNA for the CDR3: TGTGCCAGCAGGCGGACAGCCACCGGGGAGCTGTTTTTT. It encodes CASRRTATGELFF.